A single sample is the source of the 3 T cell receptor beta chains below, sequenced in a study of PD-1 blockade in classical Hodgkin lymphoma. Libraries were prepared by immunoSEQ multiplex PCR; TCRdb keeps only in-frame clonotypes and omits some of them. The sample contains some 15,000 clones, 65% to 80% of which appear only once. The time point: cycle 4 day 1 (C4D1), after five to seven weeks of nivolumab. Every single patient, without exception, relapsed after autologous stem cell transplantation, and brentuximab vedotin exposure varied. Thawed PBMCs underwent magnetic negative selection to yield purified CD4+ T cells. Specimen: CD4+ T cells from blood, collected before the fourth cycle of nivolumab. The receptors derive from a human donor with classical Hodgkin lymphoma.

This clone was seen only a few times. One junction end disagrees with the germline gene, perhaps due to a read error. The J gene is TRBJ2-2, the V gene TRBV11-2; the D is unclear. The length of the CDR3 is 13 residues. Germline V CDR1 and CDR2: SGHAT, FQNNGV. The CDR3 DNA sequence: TGTGCCAGCAGCCTAGACTACACCGGGGAGCTGTTTTTT. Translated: CASSLDYTGELFF.

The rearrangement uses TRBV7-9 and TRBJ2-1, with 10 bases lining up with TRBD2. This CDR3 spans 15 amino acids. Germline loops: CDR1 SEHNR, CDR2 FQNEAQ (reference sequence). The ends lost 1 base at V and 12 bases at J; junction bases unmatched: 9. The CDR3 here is CASSLGLAGRSRQFF. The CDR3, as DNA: TGTGCCAGCAGCTTAGGACTAGCGGGCCGATCGCGGCAGTTCTTC.

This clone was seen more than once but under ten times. CDR3 nucleotide sequence: TGTGCCAGCAGCTTGACGACAGGGTTTCACGAGCAGTACTTC. It translates to CASSLTTGFHEQYF. The chain carries TRBV7-9 and TRBJ2-7, with 7 nucleotides matching TRBD1. With V trimmed by 3 bases and J by 5 bases, 7 bases remained unmatched. The CDR3 loop spans 14 amino acids. Germline V gene lookup returns CDR1 SEHNR and CDR2 FQNEAQ (reference sequence).